This T cell receptor (beta chain) was recovered during a study of blood T cell repertoires in COVID-19. The authors' processing: For nucleated cells, counts were estimated from reference gene primer amplification. Repertoires were generated with immunoSEQ multiplex PCR, while TCRdb's copy carries only in-frame clones and drops some. V, J and clone size are taken as reported in that table, and D and trimming were inferred from the DNA itself. The profile covers about 370,000 clones, with around 87% appearing a single time and roughly a tenth taken by the ten largest. V shed 3 bases and J shed 1 base, with 9 bases lying between them. CDR1 is KGHSH and CDR2 is LQKENI in the germline V gene. This CDR3 is 14 amino acids long. This clone was seen a handful of times.

Sequencing used peripheral blood. This receptor was taken from a woman aged 30 to 39 with COVID-19, enrolled during active disease. This chain connects TRBV18 to TRBJ1-1; D is ambiguous. CDR3 bases: TGTGCCAGCTCACCCCTGTTCTGGAACACTGAAGCTTTCTTT. This translates into CASSPLFWNTEAFF.